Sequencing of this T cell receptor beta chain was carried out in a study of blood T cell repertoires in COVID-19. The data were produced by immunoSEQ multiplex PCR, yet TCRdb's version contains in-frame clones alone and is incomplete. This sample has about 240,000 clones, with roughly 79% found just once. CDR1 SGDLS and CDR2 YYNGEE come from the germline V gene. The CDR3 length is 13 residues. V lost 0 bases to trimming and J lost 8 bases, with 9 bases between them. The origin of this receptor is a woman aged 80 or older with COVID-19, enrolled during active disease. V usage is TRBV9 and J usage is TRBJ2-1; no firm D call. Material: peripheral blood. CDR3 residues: CASSVGPADEQFF. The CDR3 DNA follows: TGTGCCAGCAGCGTAGGTCCTGCGGATGAGCAGTTCTTC.